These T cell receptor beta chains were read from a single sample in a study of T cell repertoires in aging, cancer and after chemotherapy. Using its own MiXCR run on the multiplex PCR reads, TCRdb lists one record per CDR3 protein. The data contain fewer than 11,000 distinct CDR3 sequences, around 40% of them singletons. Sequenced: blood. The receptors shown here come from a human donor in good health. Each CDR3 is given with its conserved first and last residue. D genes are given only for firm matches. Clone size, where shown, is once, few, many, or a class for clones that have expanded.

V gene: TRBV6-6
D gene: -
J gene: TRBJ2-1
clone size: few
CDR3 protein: CASSLGKNYNEQFF
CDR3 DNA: TGTGCCAGCAGCCTAGGAAAGAACTACAATGAGCAGTTCTTC

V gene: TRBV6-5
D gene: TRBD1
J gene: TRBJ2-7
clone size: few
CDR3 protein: CASTAGQGAPYEQYF
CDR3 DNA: TGTGCCAGCACCGCAGGACAGGGGGCACCCTACGAGCAGTACTTC

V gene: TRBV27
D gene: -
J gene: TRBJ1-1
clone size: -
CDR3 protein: CASSLGQTLRDTEAFF
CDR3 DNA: TGTGCCAGCAGTTTGGGCCAGACTCTACGAGACACTGAAGCTTTCTTT

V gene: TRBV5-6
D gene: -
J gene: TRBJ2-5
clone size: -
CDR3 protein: CASSLGGGETQYF
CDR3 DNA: TGTGCCAGCAGCTTGGGCGGCGGGGAGACCCAGTACTTC

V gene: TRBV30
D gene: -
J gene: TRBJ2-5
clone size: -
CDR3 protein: CAWSWGRDQYF
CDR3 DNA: TGTGCCTGGAGTTGGGGGAGAGACCAGTACTTC

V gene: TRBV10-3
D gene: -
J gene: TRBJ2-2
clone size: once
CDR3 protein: CAISESTRVFGTGELFF
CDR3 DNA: TGTGCCATCAGTGAGTCGACCAGGGTCTTTGGCACCGGGGAGCTGTTTTTT

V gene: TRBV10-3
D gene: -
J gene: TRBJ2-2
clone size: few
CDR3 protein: CAAGDGSTGELFF
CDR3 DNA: TGTGCCGCTGGGGACGGGTCAACCGGGGAGCTGTTTTTT

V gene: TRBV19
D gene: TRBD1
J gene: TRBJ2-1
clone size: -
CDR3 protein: CASSIRGPSYVNEQFF
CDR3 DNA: TGTGCCAGTAGTATTAGGGGGCCTAGTTACGTTAATGAGCAGTTCTTC

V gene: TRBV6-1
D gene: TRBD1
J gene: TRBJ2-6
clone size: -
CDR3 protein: CASSSARTGARGNVLTF
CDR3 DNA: TGTGCCAGCAGCTCCGCGCGAACAGGGGCCCGTGGCAACGTCCTGACTTTC

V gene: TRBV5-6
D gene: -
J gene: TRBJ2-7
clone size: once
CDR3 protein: CASGPGPRHEQYF
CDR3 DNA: TGTGCCAGCGGGCCGGGACCCCGGCACGAGCAGTACTTC

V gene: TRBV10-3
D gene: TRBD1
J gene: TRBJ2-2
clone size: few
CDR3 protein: CAISTGQGNGELFF
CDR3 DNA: TGTGCCATCAGCACGGGACAGGGGAACGGGGAGCTGTTTTTT

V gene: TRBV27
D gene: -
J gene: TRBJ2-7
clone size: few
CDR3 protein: CASSHYEQYF
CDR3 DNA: TGTGCCAGCAGCCACTACGAGCAGTACTTC

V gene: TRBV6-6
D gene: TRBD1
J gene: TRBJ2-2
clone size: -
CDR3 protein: CASSSPTGVGTGELFF
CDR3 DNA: TGTGCCAGCAGTTCCCCAACAGGGGTGGGGACCGGGGAGCTGTTTTTT

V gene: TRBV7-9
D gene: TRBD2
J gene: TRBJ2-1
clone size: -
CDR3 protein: CASSLVVGTSGRGNEQFF
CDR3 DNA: TGTGCCAGCAGCTTAGTTGTAGGGACTAGCGGGAGGGGCAATGAGCAGTTCTTC

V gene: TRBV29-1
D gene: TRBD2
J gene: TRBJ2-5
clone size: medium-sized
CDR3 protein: CSVGGLAGAGETQYF
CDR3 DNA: TGCAGCGTCGGGGGACTAGCGGGAGCCGGAGAGACCCAGTACTTC

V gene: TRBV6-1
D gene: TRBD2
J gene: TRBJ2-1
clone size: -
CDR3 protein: CASVGEGRRQFF
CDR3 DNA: TGTGCCAGCGTGGGGGAGGGCCGGCGGCAGTTCTTC

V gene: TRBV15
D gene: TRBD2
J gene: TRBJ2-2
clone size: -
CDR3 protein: CATSRAGAGGLTGELFF
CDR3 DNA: TGTGCCACCAGCAGAGCTGGTGCGGGAGGGCTCACCGGGGAGCTGTTTTTT

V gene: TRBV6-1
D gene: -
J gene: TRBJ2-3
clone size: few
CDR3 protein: CASSPLSRATDTQYF
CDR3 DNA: TGTGCCAGCAGTCCCCTTTCCCGTGCCACAGATACGCAGTATTTT

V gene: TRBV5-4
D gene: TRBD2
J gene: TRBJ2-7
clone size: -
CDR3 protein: CASSSLASGRGYEQYF
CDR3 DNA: TGTGCCAGCAGCTCGCTCGCCAGCGGGAGGGGGTACGAGCAGTACTTC

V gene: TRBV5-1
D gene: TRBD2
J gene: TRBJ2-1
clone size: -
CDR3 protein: CASSFSRLAGVNEQFF
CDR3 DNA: TGCGCCAGCAGCTTTTCGAGACTAGCGGGAGTGAATGAGCAGTTCTTC

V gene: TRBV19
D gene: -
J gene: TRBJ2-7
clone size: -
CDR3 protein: CASSTGTKNKHYEQYF
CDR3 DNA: TGTGCCAGTAGTACCGGGACCAAAAACAAACACTACGAGCAGTACTTC

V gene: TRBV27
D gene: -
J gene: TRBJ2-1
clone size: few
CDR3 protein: CASSLVDDEQFF
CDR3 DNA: TGTGCCAGCAGTTTGGTCGACGATGAGCAGTTCTTC

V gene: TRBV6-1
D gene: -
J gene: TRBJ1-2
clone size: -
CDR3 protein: CASSSERDGDYGYTF
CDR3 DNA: TGTGCCAGCAGCTCAGAAAGGGACGGTGACTATGGCTACACCTTC

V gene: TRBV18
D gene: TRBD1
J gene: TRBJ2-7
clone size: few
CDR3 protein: CASSPYRDRASYEQYF
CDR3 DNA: TGTGCCAGCTCACCTTACCGGGACAGGGCCTCCTACGAGCAGTACTTC

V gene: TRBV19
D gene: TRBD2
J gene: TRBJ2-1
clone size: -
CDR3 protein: CASSVSSGRANEQFF
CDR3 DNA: TGTGCCAGTAGTGTTTCTAGCGGGAGGGCCAATGAGCAGTTCTTC

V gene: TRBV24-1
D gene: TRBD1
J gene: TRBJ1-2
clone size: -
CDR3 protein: CATSDAERGDSQSYTF
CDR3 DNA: TGTGCCACCAGTGATGCGGAGAGAGGGGACAGTCAGAGCTACACCTTC

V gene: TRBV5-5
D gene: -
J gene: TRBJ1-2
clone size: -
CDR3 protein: CASSLLNRDPKSNYGYTF
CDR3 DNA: TGTGCCAGCAGCTTGCTTAACAGGGACCCAAAATCTAACTATGGCTACACCTTC

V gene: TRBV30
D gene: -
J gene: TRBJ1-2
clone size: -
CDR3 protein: CAWSQGLGGYTF
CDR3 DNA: TGTGCCTGGAGTCAGGGTTTGGGTGGCTACACCTTC

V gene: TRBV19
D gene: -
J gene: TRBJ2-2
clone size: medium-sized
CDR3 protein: CASSPGLPAGELFF
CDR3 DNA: TGTGCCAGTAGTCCGGGCCTACCGGCCGGGGAGCTGTTTTTT

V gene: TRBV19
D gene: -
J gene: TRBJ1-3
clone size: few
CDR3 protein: CASSIERAAGNTIYF
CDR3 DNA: TGTGCCAGTAGTATTGAGAGGGCCGCCGGAAACACCATATATTTT

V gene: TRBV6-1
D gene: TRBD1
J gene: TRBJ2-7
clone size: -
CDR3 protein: CASSGLRDSFHEQYF
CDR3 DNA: TGTGCCAGCAGTGGGCTCCGGGACAGTTTTCACGAGCAGTACTTC

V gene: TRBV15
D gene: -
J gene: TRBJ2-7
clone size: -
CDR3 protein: CATSRVGPEQYF
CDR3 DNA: TGTGCCACCAGCAGAGTAGGGCCGGAGCAGTACTTC

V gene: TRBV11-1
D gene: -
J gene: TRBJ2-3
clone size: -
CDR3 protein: CASSLAMRADTQYF
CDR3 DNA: TGTGCCAGCAGCTTAGCGATGAGGGCAGATACGCAGTATTTT

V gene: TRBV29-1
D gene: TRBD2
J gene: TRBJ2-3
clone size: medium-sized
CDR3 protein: CSVDGLAGGPDTQYF
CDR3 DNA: TGCAGCGTTGACGGGCTAGCGGGAGGTCCAGATACGCAGTATTTT

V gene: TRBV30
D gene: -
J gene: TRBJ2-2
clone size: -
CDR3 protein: CAWRGRVTGELFF
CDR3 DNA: TGTGCCTGGAGAGGAAGGGTCACCGGGGAGCTGTTTTTT

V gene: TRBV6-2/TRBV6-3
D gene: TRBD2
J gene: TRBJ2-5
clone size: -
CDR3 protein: CASSLTGTSRETQYF
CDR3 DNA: TGTGCCAGCAGCCTAACCGGGACTAGCAGGGAGACCCAGTACTTC

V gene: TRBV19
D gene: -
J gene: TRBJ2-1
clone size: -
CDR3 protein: CASSPQPLGSYNEQFF
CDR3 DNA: TGTGCCAGTAGTCCCCAGCCCTTGGGCTCCTACAATGAGCAGTTCTTC

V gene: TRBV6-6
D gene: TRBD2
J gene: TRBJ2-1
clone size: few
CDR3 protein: CASSYPGTSGSGQFF
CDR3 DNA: TGTGCCAGCAGTTACCCCGGGACTAGCGGGAGCGGGCAGTTCTTC

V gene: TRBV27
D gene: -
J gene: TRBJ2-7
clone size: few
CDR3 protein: CASSPFKFPGDYEQYF
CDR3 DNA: TGTGCCAGCAGCCCCTTTAAATTCCCAGGGGACTACGAGCAGTACTTC

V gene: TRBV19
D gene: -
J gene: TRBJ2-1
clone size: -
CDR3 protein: CASGLAGSSYNEQFF
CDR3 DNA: TGTGCCAGCGGATTAGCCGGGAGCTCCTACAATGAGCAGTTCTTC

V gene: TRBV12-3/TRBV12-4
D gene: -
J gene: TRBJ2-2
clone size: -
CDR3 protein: CASSPSDRYSGELFF
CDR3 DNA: TGTGCCAGCAGTCCCTCAGACAGGTACAGCGGGGAGCTGTTTTTT

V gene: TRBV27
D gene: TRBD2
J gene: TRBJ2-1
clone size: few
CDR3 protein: CASSLSAGVNNEQFF
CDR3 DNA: TGTGCCAGCAGTTTGTCAGCGGGAGTTAACAATGAGCAGTTCTTC

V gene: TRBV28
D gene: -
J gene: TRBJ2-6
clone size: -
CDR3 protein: CASSLWGGPGANVLTF
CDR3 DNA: TGTGCCAGCAGTTTATGGGGGGGACCTGGGGCCAACGTCCTGACTTTC

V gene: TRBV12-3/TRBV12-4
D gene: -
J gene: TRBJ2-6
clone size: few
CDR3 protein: CASSFVKGGNSGANVLTF
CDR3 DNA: TGTGCCAGCAGCTTCGTAAAGGGCGGGAACTCTGGGGCCAACGTCCTGACTTTC

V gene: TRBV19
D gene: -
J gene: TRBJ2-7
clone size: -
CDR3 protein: CASSGDWSYEQYF
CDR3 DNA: TGTGCCAGTAGTGGGGACTGGTCCTACGAGCAGTACTTC

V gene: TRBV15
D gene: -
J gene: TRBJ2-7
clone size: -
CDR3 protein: CATSRAGYEQYF
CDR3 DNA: TGTGCCACCAGCAGAGCAGGGTACGAGCAGTACTTC

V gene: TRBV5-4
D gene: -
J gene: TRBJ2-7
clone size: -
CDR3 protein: CASSLRGGHEQYF
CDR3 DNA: TGTGCCAGCAGCTTACGAGGGGGACACGAGCAGTACTTC

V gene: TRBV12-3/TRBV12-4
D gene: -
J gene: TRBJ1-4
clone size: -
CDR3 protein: CASKVGGSEKLFF
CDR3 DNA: TGTGCCAGCAAGGTCGGAGGATCTGAAAAACTGTTTTTT

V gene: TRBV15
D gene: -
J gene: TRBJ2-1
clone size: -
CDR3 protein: CATSSYRAAQNEQFF
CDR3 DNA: TGTGCCACCAGCAGCTACCGCGCTGCACAGAATGAGCAGTTCTTC

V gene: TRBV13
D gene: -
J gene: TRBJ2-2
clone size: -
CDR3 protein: CASTTYPNTGELFF
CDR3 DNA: TGTGCCAGCACCACATATCCCAACACCGGGGAGCTGTTTTTT

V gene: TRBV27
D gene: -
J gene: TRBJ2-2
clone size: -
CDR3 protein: CASSGPDRNPGELFF
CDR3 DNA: TGTGCCAGCAGCGGGCCGGACAGAAACCCCGGGGAGCTGTTTTTT

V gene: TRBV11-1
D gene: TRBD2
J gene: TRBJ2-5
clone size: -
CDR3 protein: CASSPRTSRWWETQYF
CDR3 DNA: TGTGCCAGCAGTCCCCGGACTAGCCGGTGGTGGGAGACCCAGTACTTC

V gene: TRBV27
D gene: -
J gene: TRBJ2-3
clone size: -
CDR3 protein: CASSPTTGVQGTDTQYF
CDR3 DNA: TGTGCCAGCAGTCCCACCACAGGAGTCCAAGGCACAGATACGCAGTATTTT

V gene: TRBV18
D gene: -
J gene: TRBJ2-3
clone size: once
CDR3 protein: CASSPPGTDTQYF
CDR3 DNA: TGTGCCAGCTCACCACCGGGCACAGATACGCAGTATTTT

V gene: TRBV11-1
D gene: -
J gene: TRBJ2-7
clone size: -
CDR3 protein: CASSSGGQGPYEQYF
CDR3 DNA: TGTGCCAGCAGCTCGGGAGGACAGGGTCCCTACGAGCAGTACTTC

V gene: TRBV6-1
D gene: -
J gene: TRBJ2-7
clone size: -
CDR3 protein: CASGHREISYEQYF
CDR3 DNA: TGTGCCAGCGGTCACAGGGAGATCTCCTACGAGCAGTACTTC

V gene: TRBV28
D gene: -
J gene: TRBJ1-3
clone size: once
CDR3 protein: CASSLSPGTGNTIYF
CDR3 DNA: TGTGCCAGCAGTTTAAGCCCAGGGACAGGAAACACCATATATTTT

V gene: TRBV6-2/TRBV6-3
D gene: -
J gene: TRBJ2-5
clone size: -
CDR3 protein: CATNRSVILQETQYF
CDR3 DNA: TGTGCCACCAATAGGTCCGTGATTTTACAAGAGACCCAGTACTTC

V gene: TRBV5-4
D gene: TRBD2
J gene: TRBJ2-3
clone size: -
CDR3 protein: CASSLSGRTDTQYF
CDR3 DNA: TGTGCCAGCAGCTTGAGCGGGAGGACAGATACGCAGTATTTT